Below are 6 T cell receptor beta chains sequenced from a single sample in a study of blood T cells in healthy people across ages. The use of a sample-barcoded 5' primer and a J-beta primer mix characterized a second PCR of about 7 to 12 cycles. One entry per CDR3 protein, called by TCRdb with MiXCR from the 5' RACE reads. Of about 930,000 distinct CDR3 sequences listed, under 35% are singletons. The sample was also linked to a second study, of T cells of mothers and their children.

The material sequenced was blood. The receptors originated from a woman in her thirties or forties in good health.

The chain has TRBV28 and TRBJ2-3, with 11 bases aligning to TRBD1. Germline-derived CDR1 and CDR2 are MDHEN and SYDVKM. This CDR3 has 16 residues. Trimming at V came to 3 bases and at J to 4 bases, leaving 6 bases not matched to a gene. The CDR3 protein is CASSLLGQGAPDTQYF. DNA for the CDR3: TGTGCCAGCAGTTTGCTCGGACAGGGGGCCCCAGATACGCAGTATTTT.

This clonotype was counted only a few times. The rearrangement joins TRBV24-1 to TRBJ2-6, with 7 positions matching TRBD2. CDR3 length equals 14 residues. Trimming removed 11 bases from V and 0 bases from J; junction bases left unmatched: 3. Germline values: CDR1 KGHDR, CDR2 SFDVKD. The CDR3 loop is CAIGRSSGANVLTF. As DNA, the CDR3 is TGTGCCATCGGGAGGTCCTCTGGGGCCAACGTCCTGACTTTC.

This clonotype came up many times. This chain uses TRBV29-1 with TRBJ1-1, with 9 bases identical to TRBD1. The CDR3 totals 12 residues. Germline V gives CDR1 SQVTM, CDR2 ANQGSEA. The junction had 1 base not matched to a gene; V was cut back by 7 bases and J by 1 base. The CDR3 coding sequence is TGCAGCGCGGGACAGGGGAACACTGAAGCTTTCTTT. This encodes CSAGQGNTEAFF.

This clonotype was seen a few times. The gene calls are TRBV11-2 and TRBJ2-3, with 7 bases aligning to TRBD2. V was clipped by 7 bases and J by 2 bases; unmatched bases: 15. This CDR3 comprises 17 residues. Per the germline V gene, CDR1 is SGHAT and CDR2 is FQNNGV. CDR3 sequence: CASTPNWASGTTDTQYF. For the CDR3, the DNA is TGTGCCAGCACCCCCAACTGGGCTAGCGGAACCACAGATACGCAGTATTTT.

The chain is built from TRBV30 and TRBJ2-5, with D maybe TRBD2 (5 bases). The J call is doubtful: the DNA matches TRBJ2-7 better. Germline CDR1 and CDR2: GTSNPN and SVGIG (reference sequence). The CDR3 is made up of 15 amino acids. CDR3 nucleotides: TGTGCCTGGAAACCGTCGTGGTCGGCGGGTCCCGAGCAGTACTTC. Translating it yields CAWKPSWSAGPEQYF.

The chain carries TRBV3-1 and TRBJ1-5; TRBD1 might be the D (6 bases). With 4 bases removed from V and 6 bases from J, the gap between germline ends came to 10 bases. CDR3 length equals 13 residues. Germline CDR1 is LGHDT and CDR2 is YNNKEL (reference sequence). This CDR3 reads CASSRGQSQPQHF. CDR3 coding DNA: TGTGCCAGCAGCCGTGGACAGTCTCAGCCCCAGCATTTT.